This T cell receptor (beta chain) was recorded in a study of T-cell reconstitution after alpha-beta-depleted transplantation in children. A TCRbeta library incorporating unique molecular identifiers was prepared. One entry per CDR3 protein results from TCRdb running MiXCR on the PCR reads. The table has 260,000 or so distinct CDR3 sequences, around 11% seen once. This clonotype occurred many times. Sample: PBMCs from the stem cell graft donor, taken from the stem cell graft. This TCR derives from a human donor who donated a stem cell graft to a child with acute lymphoblastic leukemia.

The CDR3 is CASSPVRSTEQYF. The CDR3 DNA is TGTGCCAGCTCACCGGTTCGAAGCACCGAGCAGTACTTC. This chain connects TRBV18 to TRBJ2-7; no clear D. There are 13 residues in the CDR3. V shed 3 bases and J shed 6 bases, with 12 bases lying between them. CDR1 is KGHSH, CDR2 LQKENI, per germline.